This note documents a single T cell receptor beta chain sequence. Its specificity is not known. Deletions cut 7 bases from V and 4 bases from J, with 13 bases between. The V gene's germline CDR1 is SQVTM and CDR2 ANQGSEA. The CDR3 consists of 12 residues. This sample was taken from a study of shared clonotypes between healthy human individuals. Study-wide results and caveats: Sharing across four donors was highest in naive CD4 (roughly 5%) and lowest in memory CD8 (0.4%).

Some clones are missing from TCRdb's copy, which holds only in-frame ones; the method was immunoSEQ multiplex PCR. The table has 2 million to 2.5 million clones, approximately 95% seen once. The sequenced sample consisted of naive CD4+ T cells sorted from blood. Subset specified: CD45RA+ positively selected. This clonotype originated in a man aged 18 to 30 in good health. This chain connects TRBV29-1 to TRBJ1-2; no definite D call. This CDR3 reads CSAKTSTYGYTF. CDR3 in DNA: TGCAGCGCCAAAACTAGTACCTATGGCTACACCTTC. The full variable domain, rest sourced from reference TRBV29-1 and TRBJ1-2, is SAVISQKPSRDICQRGTSLTIQCQVDSQVTMMFWYRQQPGQSLTLIATANQGSEATYESGFVIDKFPISRPNLTFSTLTVSNMSPEDSSIYLCSAKTSTYGYTFGSGTRLTVV.